This T cell receptor (beta chain) was identified in a study of identical twins. TCRdb itself ran the 5' RACE reads through MiXCR, one entry per CDR3 protein. The data show hundreds of thousands of distinct CDR3 sequences, with about 14% seen just once and around 9.5% held by the top ten. This clonotype was picked up a small number of times. Its antigen remains unidentified. Overall study findings and caveats: For cord blood, abundant beta clonotypes had fewer insertions, unlike memory repertoires, which showed none. Analyses of zero insertions could be partly confounded by invariant MAIT and iNKT cells.

The germline CDR1 and CDR2 sequences are LNHDA and SQIVND (reference sequence). J lost 4 bases, V lost 6 bases, and 5 bases had no gene match. CDR3 length equals 14 residues. Sequencing was done on a sample of memory (CD45RO+) T cells sorted from blood. The V gene is TRBV19, the J gene TRBJ1-4; 7 bases match TRBD1. This TCR came from a woman aged 18-29 years in good health. The CDR3 nucleotides are TGTGCCAGTAGCACACAGGGGTATAATGAAAAACTGTTTTTT. Translated: CASSTQGYNEKLFF.